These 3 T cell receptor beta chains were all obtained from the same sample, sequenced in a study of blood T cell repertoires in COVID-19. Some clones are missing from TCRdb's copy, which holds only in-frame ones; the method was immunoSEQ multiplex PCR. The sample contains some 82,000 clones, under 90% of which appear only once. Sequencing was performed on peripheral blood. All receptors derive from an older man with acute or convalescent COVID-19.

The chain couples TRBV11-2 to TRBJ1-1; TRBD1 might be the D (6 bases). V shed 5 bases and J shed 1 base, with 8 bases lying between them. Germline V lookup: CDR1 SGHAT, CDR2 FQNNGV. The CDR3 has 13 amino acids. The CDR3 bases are TGTGCCAGCAGCCAGGACAGGAACACTGAAGCTTTCTTT. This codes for CASSQDRNTEAFF.

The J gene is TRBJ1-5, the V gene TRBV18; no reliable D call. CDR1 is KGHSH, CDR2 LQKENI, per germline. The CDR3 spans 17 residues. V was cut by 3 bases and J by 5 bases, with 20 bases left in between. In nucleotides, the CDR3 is TGTGCCAGCTCACCGACCTCCCCCCAGGCGATCTATCAGCCCCAGCATTTT. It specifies CASSPTSPQAIYQPQHF.

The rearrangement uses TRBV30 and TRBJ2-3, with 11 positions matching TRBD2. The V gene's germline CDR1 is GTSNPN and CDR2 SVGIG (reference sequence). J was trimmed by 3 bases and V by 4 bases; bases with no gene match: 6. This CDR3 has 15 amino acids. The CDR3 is CAWTIAGGPTDTQYF. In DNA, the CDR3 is TGTGCCTGGACCATAGCGGGAGGGCCGACAGATACGCAGTATTTT.